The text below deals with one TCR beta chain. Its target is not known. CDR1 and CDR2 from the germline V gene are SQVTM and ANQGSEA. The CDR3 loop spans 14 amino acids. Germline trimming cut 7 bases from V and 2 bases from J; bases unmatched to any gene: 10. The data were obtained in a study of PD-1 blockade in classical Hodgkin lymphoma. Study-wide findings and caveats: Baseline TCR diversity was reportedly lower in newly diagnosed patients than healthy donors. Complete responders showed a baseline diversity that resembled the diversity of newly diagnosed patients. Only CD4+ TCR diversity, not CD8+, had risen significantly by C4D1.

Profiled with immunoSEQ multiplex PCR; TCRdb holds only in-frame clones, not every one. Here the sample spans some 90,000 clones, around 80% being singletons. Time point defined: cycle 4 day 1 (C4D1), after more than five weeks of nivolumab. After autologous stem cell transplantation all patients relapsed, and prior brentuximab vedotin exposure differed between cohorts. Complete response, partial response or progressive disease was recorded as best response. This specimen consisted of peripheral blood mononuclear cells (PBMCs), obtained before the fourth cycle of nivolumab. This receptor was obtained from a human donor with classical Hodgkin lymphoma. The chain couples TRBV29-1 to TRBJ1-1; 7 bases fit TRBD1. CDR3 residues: CSGLQGQLNTEAFF. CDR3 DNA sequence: TGCAGCGGGCTACAGGGACAGCTTAACACTGAAGCTTTCTTT.